The 20 T cell receptor beta chains below were found in one sample sequenced in a study of blood T cell repertoires in COVID-19. Some clones are missing from TCRdb's copy, which holds only in-frame ones; the method was immunoSEQ multiplex PCR. The table lists 250,000 to 350,000 clones, roughly 89% of them singletons. Sample: PBMCs or T cells enriched from blood (not recorded which). The receptors here all came from a woman aged 18-30 years with acute COVID-19.

The chain is built from TRBV29-1 and TRBJ2-2; a weak D match, TRBD1 (6 bases). Trimming stripped 4 bases from V and 5 bases from J, with 20 bases between. The CDR3 consists of 16 residues. From germline, CDR1 is SQVTM and CDR2 ANQGSEA. The CDR3 DNA reads TGCAGCGTTGCCGGTCTTCGGGACATACAAACCGGGGAGCTGTTTTTT. Encoded protein: CSVAGLRDIQTGELFF.

The chain has TRBV5-1 and TRBJ2-5; 7 bases are a match to TRBD2. This CDR3 is 15 amino acids long. Germline V gene data show CDR1 as SGHRS and CDR2 as YFSETQ. Trimming took 0 bases from V and 7 from J; bases not matched to a gene: 9. CDR3 residues: CASSLAATPGGTQYF. CDR3 coding DNA: TGCGCCAGCAGCTTGGCAGCGACCCCGGGAGGGACCCAGTACTTC.

The genes are TRBV12-3 or TRBV12-4 and TRBJ1-1, with a weak D call TRBD1 (5 bases). The CDR3 runs to 13 residues. Trimming took off 1 base at V and 10 bases at J, with 13 bases between the two ends. CDR3 sequence: CASSLGGPRVAFF. CDR3 bases: TGTGCCAGCAGTTTAGGTGGGCCCAGGGTAGCTTTCTTT.

This chain uses TRBV21-1 with TRBJ2-1; the tabulated D call, TRBD2, remains unverified against the DNA. TRBV21-1 is listed as a pseudogene. CDR3 length: 14 residues. The DNA for the CDR3 is TGTGCCAGCAGCAGAACTAGGAATTACAATGAGCAGTTCTTC. It codes for CASSRTRNYNEQFF.

The CDR3 nucleotides are TGTGCCAGAAGCCCCGACCGACAGTCACCCCCACCGCCCCGGTCTGGAAACACCATATATTTT. Translating it yields CARSPDRQSPPPPRSGNTIYF. The chain combines TRBV7-5 with TRBJ1-3; the table gives TRBD1 as D, unverified against the DNA. TRBV7-5 is deemed a pseudogene. CDR3 size: 21 residues.

This chain joins TRBV7-2 and TRBJ2-7; 10 nucleotides align to TRBD2. The germline gives CDR1 SGHTA, CDR2 FQGNSA. The ends lost 4 bases at V and 4 bases at J; junction bases unmatched: 7. The CDR3 sequence is 15 residues long. This CDR3 is CASSSPGLAIYEQYF. CDR3 in DNA: TGTGCCAGCAGCTCACCGGGACTAGCGATATACGAGCAGTACTTC.

The V gene is TRBV28, the J gene TRBJ1-3, with 8 bases identical to TRBD1. This CDR3 contains 16 residues. The V and J ends lost 5 bases and 3 bases, in that order; junction bases with no gene match: 9. Germline V gene sequence: CDR1 MDHEN, CDR2 SYDVKM. CDR3 sequence (DNA): TGTGCCAGCAGTCCGGACAGGGTGGAGGGTGGAAACACCATATATTTT. Protein product: CASSPDRVEGGNTIYF.

The chain recombines TRBV5-6 with TRBJ1-1; D might be TRBD1 (5 bases). The V end lost 1 base, the J end lost 4 bases, and 11 bases lay between the germline ends. The length of the CDR3 is 14 residues. Germline V CDR1 and CDR2: SGHDT, YYEEEE. The CDR3 region has the DNA TGTGCCAGCAGCTTGACGGGGGTGATCACTGAAGCTTTCTTT. Its translation: CASSLTGVITEAFF.

This chain joins TRBV28 and TRBJ2-1, with 8 bases lining up with TRBD2. The germline gives CDR1 MDHEN, CDR2 SYDVKM. CDR3 length equals 16 residues. The V gene end was trimmed by 5 bases and the J gene end by 4 bases; junction bases not matched to a gene: 10. Here the CDR3 reads CASSTITSGLYNEQFF. The CDR3 DNA sequence: TGTGCCAGCAGTACGATTACTAGCGGTCTTTACAATGAGCAGTTCTTC.

The chain joins TRBV7-2 to TRBJ1-1, with D possibly matching TRBD1 (6 bases). The CDR3 covers 15 residues. The germline V gene has CDR1 SGHTA and CDR2 FQGNSA. Trimming removed 5 bases at V and 0 bases at J, with 13 bases between. The CDR3 protein is CASSRPGVMNTEAFF. CDR3 nucleotides: TGTGCCAGCAGCCGCCCAGGGGTAATGAACACTGAAGCTTTCTTT.

The genes are TRBV11-2 and TRBJ1-1, with D perhaps TRBD1 (5 bases). V dropped 1 base and J dropped 1 base, with 16 bases sitting between them. The CDR3 is 17 residues long. Germline V gene lookup returns CDR1 SGHAT and CDR2 FQNNGV. The CDR3 nucleotides read TGTGCCAGCAGCTTAGCAGGGATAATAATCCCGAACACTGAAGCTTTCTTT. Its protein product is CASSLAGIIIPNTEAFF. Drawing the rest from reference TRBV11-2 and TRBJ1-1, the complete variable domain is EAGVAQSPRYKIIEKRQSVAFWCNPISGHATLYWYQQILGQGPKLLIQFQNNGVVDDSQLPKDRFSAERLKGVDSTLKIQPAKLEDSAVYLCASSLAGIIIPNTEAFFGQGTRLTVV.

The V call is TRBV7-2, the J call TRBJ2-1; TRBD2 aligns across 8 bases. Germline V gene lookup returns CDR1 SGHTA and CDR2 FQGNSA. The junction had 13 bases not matched to a gene; V was cut back by 2 bases and J by 7 bases. This CDR3 comprises 17 residues. The CDR3 region has the DNA TGTGCCAGCAGCTTAAGAGGGGGACTAGGTTATCAAAATGAGCAGTTCTTC. Protein sequence: CASSLRGGLGYQNEQFF.

This chain joins TRBV5-4 and TRBJ2-1; 10 nucleotides agree with TRBD2. The CDR3 extends over 16 amino acids. V lost 3 bases, J lost 7 bases, and 10 bases stayed unmatched. Germline values: CDR1 SGHNT, CDR2 YYREEE (reference sequence). For the CDR3, the DNA is TGTGCCAGCAGCTACCCCCCTAGCGGGAGTAAGAATGAGCAGTTCTTC. As protein: CASSYPPSGSKNEQFF.

The chain recombines TRBV5-1 with TRBJ1-5, with 7 bases lining up with TRBD1. The CDR3 totals 15 residues. Germline V gene data show CDR1 as SGHRS and CDR2 as YFSETQ. Here the CDR3 reads CAVGGTEYSNQPQHF. In nucleotides, the CDR3 is TGCGCTGTGGGTGGGACAGAGTATAGCAATCAGCCCCAGCATTTT. Filled out from reference TRBV5-1 and TRBJ1-5, the complete variable domain reads KAGVTQTPRYLIKTRGQQVTLSCSPISGHRSVSWYQQTPGQGLQFLFEYFSETQRNKGNFPGRFSGRQFSNSRSEMNVSTLELGDSALYLCAVGGTEYSNQPQHFGDGTRLSIL.

The rearrangement links TRBV2 to TRBJ2-7; 9 bases agree with TRBD2. Germline V CDR1 and CDR2: SNHLY, FYNNEI. The CDR3 covers 17 residues. The V gene end was trimmed by 6 bases and the J gene end by 1 base; junction bases not matched to a gene: 13. CDR3 protein: CASRSDWPGLASYEQYF. The CDR3 bases are TGTGCCAGCAGAAGTGACTGGCCGGGACTAGCTTCCTACGAGCAGTACTTC.

This clone was counted a single time. The chain couples TRBV5-1 to TRBJ1-4, with 7 bases that match TRBD1. The CDR3 totals 15 residues. Germline trimming cut 1 base from V and 7 bases from J; bases unmatched to any gene: 7. Germline lookup yields CDR1 SGHRS and CDR2 YFSETQ. The CDR3 loop is CASSLTGALGEKLFF. Here the CDR3 DNA reads TGCGCCAGCAGCTTGACAGGGGCGTTAGGTGAAAAACTGTTTTTT.

The chain uses TRBV4-1 and TRBJ1-2; 9 bases map to TRBD1. The CDR3 sequence is 17 residues long. Per the germline V gene, CDR1 is MGHRA and CDR2 is YSYEKL. V shed 0 bases and J 5 bases; nucleotides not matched to a gene: 10. The CDR3: CASSQDRGTGRRYGYTF. CDR3 DNA sequence: TGCGCCAGCAGCCAAGATCGAGGGACAGGGAGAAGATATGGCTACACCTTC.

In regard to this clone: The junction differs from germline at one of its ends, possibly a read error. V and J are TRBV7-7 and TRBJ1-1; D might be TRBD1 (6 bases). Germline values: CDR1 SSHAT, CDR2 FNYEAQ (reference sequence). The CDR3 has 14 amino acids. CDR3 in DNA: TGTGCTAGCAGTAGCGAAGGGGGTAACACTGAAGCTTTCTTT. Translating it yields CASSSEGGNTEAFF.

In this sample, this clone turned up a few times. V is TRBV29-1 and J is TRBJ1-5; weak D call: TRBD1 (6 bases). The CDR3 is 13 residues long. V dropped 4 bases and J dropped 4 bases, with 11 bases sitting between them. The germline CDR1 and CDR2 sequences are SQVTM and ANQGSEA. The CDR3 here is CSVGQGTNQPQHF. The CDR3, as DNA: TGCAGCGTTGGGCAGGGGACGAATCAGCCCCAGCATTTT.

The chain carries TRBV19 and TRBJ2-7, with TRBD2 matching over 8 bases. The CDR3 runs to 15 residues. The ends lost 5 bases at V and 0 bases at J; junction bases unmatched: 6. The germline gives CDR1 LNHDA, CDR2 SQIVND (reference sequence). The CDR3 region has the DNA TGTGCCAGTAGTCCCTCGCGGGAGGACTCCTACGAGCAGTACTTC. Protein: CASSPSREDSYEQYF.